A single sample is the source of the 26 T cell receptor beta chains below, sequenced in a study of control samples from healthy donors and cancer patients. The protocol was immunoSEQ multiplex PCR, while the TCRdb copy is restricted to in-frame clones and leaves out a portion. Of approximately 150,000 clones listed, over 90% are singletons. Sample: blood. The source of these receptors is a woman aged 25 to 39 in good health.

This sequence joins TRBV7-8 and TRBJ2-7, with no clear D. The V end was cut by 5 bases, the J end by 5 bases, with 10 bases between. This CDR3 is 12 amino acids long. Looked up from germline, CDR1 is SGHVS and CDR2 is FQNEAQ. CDR3 amino acids: CASSLSLNEQYF. CDR3 in DNA: TGTGCCAGCAGCCTATCCCTTAACGAGCAGTACTTC.

The V and J genes are TRBV3-1 (or the pseudogene TRBV3-2) and TRBJ2-1; 7 positions match TRBD1. The CDR3 consists of 15 residues. Germline V gene lookup returns CDR1 LGHDT and CDR2 YNNKEL (reference sequence). V shed 0 bases, J shed 4 bases, and the junction held 3 bases outside the gene matches. CDR3 loop: CASSQDRDSYNEQFF. The CDR3 DNA follows: TGTGCCAGCAGCCAAGACCGGGACAGTTACAATGAGCAGTTCTTC.

The table lists this clone with a count of one. The J gene is TRBJ1-1, the V gene TRBV30, with no clear D. This CDR3 has 12 amino acids. The germline V and J ends were trimmed by 5 bases and 5 bases, with 12 bases remaining between them. From germline, CDR1 is GTSNPN and CDR2 SVGIG (reference sequence). The CDR3 nucleotides read TGTGCCTGGGGCAACGGGGATACTGAAGCTTTCTTT. Translated, it gives CAWGNGDTEAFF.

This sequence joins TRBV28 and TRBJ1-2, with a tentative D call TRBD1 (5 bases). CDR1 MDHEN and CDR2 SYDVKM come from the germline V gene. CDR3 length: 13 amino acids. The V end lost 6 bases, the J end lost 7 bases, and 15 bases lay between the germline ends. The CDR3 sequence is CASSRLDIGGYTF. The CDR3 DNA reads as TGTGCCAGCAGCCGTCTGGACATCGGTGGCTACACCTTC.

The rearrangement uses TRBV11-1 and TRBJ2-1; no clear D gene. Germline values: CDR1 SGHAT, CDR2 FQDESV (reference sequence). The V gene lost 3 bases and the J gene lost 10 bases, with 16 bases spanning the gap. The CDR3 consists of 14 residues. As DNA, the CDR3 is TGTGCCAGCAGCTTCCCGTCGTCTCCTCTAGAGCAGTTCTTC. Amino acid sequence: CASSFPSSPLEQFF.

V usage is TRBV28 and J usage is TRBJ2-1, with 8 bases aligning to TRBD1. The CDR3 has 15 amino acids. J lost 5 bases, V lost 2 bases, and 5 bases had no gene match. Germline CDR1 and CDR2: MDHEN and SYDVKM. The CDR3 loop is CASSLDRGVDNEQFF. In DNA form, the CDR3 reads TGTGCCAGCAGTTTAGACAGGGGTGTGGACAATGAGCAGTTCTTC.

This clone has only one observation. The CDR3 DNA is TGTGCCAGCAGTTGGTCGGGGAATGAGCAGTTCTTC. Protein sequence: CASSWSGNEQFF. This chain links TRBV28 with TRBJ2-1; D is perhaps TRBD2 (5 bases). The CDR3 loop spans 12 amino acids. V was trimmed by 4 bases and J by 7 bases, leaving 8 bases between them. Per germline, CDR1 MDHEN and CDR2 SYDVKM.

This rearrangement joins TRBV27 to TRBJ1-2, with 7 bases that match TRBD1. This CDR3 has 14 residues. CDR1 MNHEY and CDR2 SMNVEV come from the germline V gene (reference sequence). The V gene end was trimmed by 7 bases and the J gene end by 7 bases; junction bases not matched to a gene: 12. CDR3 sequence (DNA): TGTGCCAGCACCTCGCAGAAGGGGGCGCTTGGCTACACCTTC. Residues: CASTSQKGALGYTF.

The V call is TRBV6-5, the J call TRBJ2-5, with a weak D call TRBD1 (6 bases). Near its end, the DNA agrees better with TRBJ2-7, so the J call may be wrong. There are 13 residues in the CDR3. The germline gives CDR1 MNHEY, CDR2 SVGAGI. CDR3 loop: CASTRDNTYEQYF. The CDR3 nucleotides are TGTGCCAGCACACGGGACAACACCTACGAGCAGTACTTC.

The chain employs TRBV27 and TRBJ2-1; TRBD2 agrees at 7 bases. This CDR3 has 15 residues. V trimming: 5 bases; J trimming: 0 bases; junction bases outside the gene matches: 4. Per the germline V gene, CDR1 is MNHEY and CDR2 is SMNVEV (reference sequence). The CDR3 loop is CASSERGSSYNEQFF. CDR3 DNA sequence: TGTGCCAGCAGTGAGCGGGGCAGCTCCTACAATGAGCAGTTCTTC.

CDR3 DNA: TGTGCCATCAGTGACAGGTCCTATGGCTACACCTTC. Its translation is CAISDRSYGYTF. The V gene is TRBV10-3, the J gene TRBJ1-2; no clear D. Per the germline V gene, CDR1 is ENHRY and CDR2 is SYGVKD. Trimming took off 3 bases at V and 4 bases at J, with 6 bases between the two ends. The CDR3 is made up of 12 amino acids.

The chain carries TRBV6-5 and TRBJ1-6; D remains ambiguous. CDR3 length equals 13 residues. Germline values: CDR1 MNHEY, CDR2 SVGAGI. V lost 9 bases and J 3 bases, leaving 9 bases between the germline ends. For the CDR3, the DNA is TGTGCCAGGGAGGGTCACTATAATTCACCCCTCCACTTT. The encoded protein is CAREGHYNSPLHF.

This rearrangement joins TRBV6-5 to TRBJ2-3; D might be TRBD1 (8 bases). V was clipped by 4 bases and J by 0 bases, with 14 bases between them. Germline values: CDR1 MNHEY, CDR2 SVGAGI. The CDR3 has 16 residues. The CDR3: CASSSQGGGSTDTQYF. The DNA for the CDR3 is TGTGCCAGCAGTTCACAGGGGGGAGGGAGCACAGATACGCAGTATTTT.

This rearrangement joins TRBV7-8 to TRBJ1-5; D call uncertain. The germline CDR1 and CDR2 sequences are SGHVS and FQNEAQ. The CDR3 covers 14 residues. The V gene lost 5 bases and the J gene lost 3 bases, with 11 bases spanning the gap. CDR3 sequence (DNA): TGTGCCAGCAGCCTTCGGGCTTTCAATCAGCCCCAGCATTTT. The encoded protein is CASSLRAFNQPQHF.

The gene calls are TRBV19 and TRBJ1-3; D is unresolved. V was clipped by 5 bases and J by 4 bases, with 15 bases between them. Germline CDR1 and CDR2: LNHDA and SQIVND (reference sequence). The CDR3 totals 15 residues. The CDR3 sequence: CASSFTTAEGNTIYF. As DNA, the CDR3 is TGTGCCAGTAGTTTCACTACAGCTGAAGGAAACACCATATATTTT.

The chain employs TRBV14 and TRBJ2-1; D not certain. The V gene's germline CDR1 is SGHDN and CDR2 FVKESK. The V end lost 0 bases, the J end lost 13 bases, and 13 bases lay between the germline ends. This CDR3 is 13 amino acids long. DNA of the CDR3: TGTGCCAGCAGCCAAGATTTGGGAAAACACCAGTTCTTC. It is translated as CASSQDLGKHQFF.

V usage is TRBV19 and J usage is TRBJ1-3; 10 positions agree with TRBD1. The ends lost 6 bases at V and 0 bases at J; junction bases unmatched: 5. This CDR3 region has 16 residues. Germline V gene lookup returns CDR1 LNHDA and CDR2 SQIVND (reference sequence). The CDR3 region has the DNA TGTGCCAGTAGCACCCGGGACAGGGGCTCTGGAAACACCATATATTTT. This encodes CASSTRDRGSGNTIYF. Supplemented by reference TRBV19 and TRBJ1-3, the full variable domain reads DGGITQSPKYLFRKEGQNVTLSCEQNLNHDAMYWYRQDPGQGLRLIYYSQIVNDFQKGDIAEGYSVSREKKESFPLTVTSAQKNPTAFYLCASSTRDRGSGNTIYFGEGSWLTVV.

The rearrangement links TRBV30 to TRBJ1-2; 7 bases line up with TRBD1. The junction had 5 bases not matched to a gene; V was cut back by 4 bases and J by 0 bases. The germline V gene has CDR1 GTSNPN and CDR2 SVGIG (reference sequence). CDR3 length: 14 residues. CDR3 coding DNA: TGTGCCTGGACCCGGGACAGCGCTAACTATGGCTACACCTTC. Amino acid sequence: CAWTRDSANYGYTF.

This sequence joins TRBV5-1 and TRBJ2-2; D is unclear. Trimming removed 1 base at V and 0 bases at J, with 7 bases between. The germline V gene has CDR1 SGHRS and CDR2 YFSETQ. The CDR3 has 15 amino acids. The CDR3 region has the DNA TGCGCCAGCAGCTTGCCTGAAGCGAACACCGGGGAGCTGTTTTTT. Protein: CASSLPEANTGELFF.

The rearrangement uses TRBV7-2 and TRBJ1-1; D perhaps matches TRBD1 (6 bases). V lost 2 bases and J 8 bases, leaving 18 bases between the germline ends. This CDR3 comprises 15 residues. In germline, CDR1 is SGHTA, CDR2 FQGNSA. The CDR3 is CASSLTRGVGGEAFF. In DNA, the CDR3 is TGTGCCAGCAGCTTAACCCGAGGGGTAGGGGGGGAAGCTTTCTTT.

This chain's CDR3 is CASSSPRTGTHYEQYF. The CDR3 DNA reads TGTGCCAGCAGCTCACCGAGGACAGGGACCCACTACGAGCAGTACTTC. The chain has TRBV5-4 and TRBJ2-7; 8 positions agree with TRBD1. V shed 3 bases and J 3 bases; nucleotides not matched to a gene: 11. The CDR3 spans 16 residues. CDR1 is SGHNT, CDR2 YYREEE, per germline (reference sequence).

The chain uses TRBV19 and TRBJ1-6; D gene unclear. V lost 8 bases and J lost 7, with 12 bases in between. This CDR3 has 13 amino acids. Germline values: CDR1 LNHDA, CDR2 SQIVND (reference sequence). CDR3 sequence: CASGRARNSPLHF. Here the CDR3 DNA reads TGTGCCAGTGGGAGGGCGAGGAATTCACCCCTCCACTTT.

The chain couples TRBV10-2 to TRBJ2-7; 7 bases fit TRBD1. CDR1 is WSHSY and CDR2 is SAAADI in the germline V gene. Germline trimming cut 5 bases from V and 2 bases from J; bases unmatched to any gene: 0. This CDR3 contains 12 residues. Here the CDR3 DNA reads TGCGCCAGCAGTCAGGGGGCCTACGAGCAGTACTTC. Translation: CASSQGAYEQYF.

The V call is TRBV6-5, the J call TRBJ1-2; 7 bases align to TRBD1. CDR3 length: 16 amino acids. Germline assignment: CDR1 MNHEY and CDR2 SVGAGI. V dropped 2 bases and J dropped 7; count of bases not matched to a gene: 13. CDR3 sequence reads: CASSYRRAGGSPGYTF. CDR3 DNA: TGTGCCAGCAGTTACAGGAGGGCAGGGGGTTCTCCTGGCTACACCTTC.

The chain carries TRBV6-1 and TRBJ1-1, with D possibly TRBD1 on 5 matching bases. Germline lookup yields CDR1 MNHNS and CDR2 SASEGT. This CDR3 is built from 15 residues. V lost 2 bases, J lost 1 base, and 11 bases lay in between. CDR3 protein: CASSEPGRPNTEAFF. The CDR3 bases are TGTGCCAGCAGTGAACCGGGACGCCCGAACACTGAAGCTTTCTTT.

This clone was detected only a few times. This chain uses TRBV19 with TRBJ2-6; D may be TRBD1 (6 bases). The CDR3 has 15 residues. CDR1 LNHDA and CDR2 SQIVND come from the germline V gene (reference sequence). Between the trimmed V and J ends, which lost 8 bases and 3 bases, there was a span of 14 bases. The CDR3 region has the DNA TGTGCCAGTCACAGGGCAGGGGATGGGGCCAACGTCCTGACTTTC. It translates to CASHRAGDGANVLTF. Combining the CDR3 with reference TRBV19 and TRBJ2-6 gives the whole variable domain DGGITQSPKYLFRKEGQNVTLSCEQNLNHDAMYWYRQDPGQGLRLIYYSQIVNDFQKGDIAEGYSVSREKKESFPLTVTSAQKNPTAFYLCASHRAGDGANVLTFGAGSRLTVL.